The rows below give T cell receptor beta chains drawn from one sample of a study of monozygotic twins with inflammatory bowel disease. TCRdb reprocessed the 5' RACE reads and reports one entry per CDR3 protein, with no DNA. The sample data list some 400,000 distinct CDR3 sequences. Sequenced sample: blood. The origin of the receptors is a human donor with ulcerative colitis or Crohn's disease, or a healthy co-twin of an affected twin (not recorded which). The CDR3 runs from the conserved cysteine through the conserved F or W.

j_gene | v_gene | CDR3aa
TRBJ1-1 | TRBV29-1 | CSVVTDRIGRNTEAFF
TRBJ1-5 | TRBV18 | CASSPNEGQPQHF
TRBJ2-3 | TRBV5-1 | CASSLGTSGLTDTQYF
TRBJ1-5 | TRBV5-6 | CASSFWALSSNQPQHF
TRBJ1-5 | TRBV27 | CASSLGREKNQPQHF
TRBJ2-3 | TRBV5-1 | CASSLGSTIYTDTQYF
TRBJ1-1 | TRBV20-1 | CSVDTREAEAFF
TRBJ2-2 | TRBV7-9 | CASNRGNGELFF
TRBJ1-1 | TRBV27 | CASGRTRTRDTEAFF
TRBJ2-2 | TRBV24-1 | CATSTNDGELFF
TRBJ1-5 | TRBV9 | CASSVTGGNQPQHF
TRBJ1-5 | TRBV10-3 | CAISESSGSQPQHF
TRBJ2-5 | TRBV7-2 | CASSSRQGAGETQYF
TRBJ2-3 | TRBV18 | CASSPQTGSYLDTQYF
TRBJ2-5 | TRBV5-1 | CASSSSGTGSSETQYF
TRBJ2-1 | TRBV5-6 | CASSFGGYEFF
TRBJ2-1 | TRBV9 | CASSVSSMDEQFF
TRBJ2-1 | TRBV5-1 | CASSWGIGARNYNEQFF
TRBJ1-5 | TRBV20-1 | CSAAPGQGVQPQHF
TRBJ2-5 | TRBV29-1 | CSVDSAVGIPGQEWETQYF
TRBJ2-7 | TRBV4-2 | CASRYRLAESYEQYF
TRBJ2-3 | TRBV20-1 | CSARVTGPDTQYF
TRBJ1-3 | TRBV6-1 | CASSSQEVAGNTIYF
TRBJ2-7 | TRBV6-5 | CASRSQGNEQYF
TRBJ2-3 | TRBV7-3 | CASSLRGSADTQYF
TRBJ2-7 | TRBV20-1 | CSALWGQGSYEQYF
TRBJ2-1 | TRBV4-2 | CASSQDLASGPYNEQFF
TRBJ2-1 | TRBV5-1 | CASSAISGSSYNEQFF
TRBJ1-1 | TRBV16 | CASSQDRGKTEAFF
TRBJ2-2 | TRBV12-3/TRBV12-4 | CASSGWDSDTGELFF
TRBJ2-7 | TRBV20-1 | CSASFGGYEQYF
TRBJ2-3 | TRBV6-5 | CASSYWGASTDTQYF
TRBJ1-5 | TRBV7-8 | CASSGGSNQPQHF
TRBJ2-7 | TRBV4-3 | CASSPKLGGPYEQYF
TRBJ1-4 | TRBV7-9 | CASSLAITANEKLFF
TRBJ2-2 | TRBV18 | CASSPGTATGELFF
TRBJ2-7 | TRBV28 | CASITTSGFSYEQYF
TRBJ2-6 | TRBV7-2 | CASSSTSDHSGANVLTF
TRBJ2-3 | TRBV10-3 | CAIMDATDTQYF
TRBJ1-5 | TRBV29-1 | CSVRGFNQPQHF
TRBJ2-3 | TRBV4-1 | CASSQGDQLAGGSTDTQYF
TRBJ1-6 | TRBV5-1 | CASSRTSGTYNSPLHF
TRBJ2-2 | TRBV6-5 | CASSYSLAVSNTGELFF
TRBJ1-5 | TRBV12-3/TRBV12-4 | CASSLANNQPQHF
TRBJ2-5 | TRBV12-3/TRBV12-4 | CASSLALWHRAQETQYF
TRBJ2-6 | TRBV5-5 | CASSPPGQIFSGANVLTF
TRBJ2-1 | TRBV24-1 | CATSDPTGINEQFF
TRBJ2-5 | TRBV7-6 | CASSLEGGSGDQETQYF
TRBJ2-7 | TRBV7-9 | CASSSLRVEQYF
TRBJ2-3 | TRBV5-5 | CASRPDRADTQYF